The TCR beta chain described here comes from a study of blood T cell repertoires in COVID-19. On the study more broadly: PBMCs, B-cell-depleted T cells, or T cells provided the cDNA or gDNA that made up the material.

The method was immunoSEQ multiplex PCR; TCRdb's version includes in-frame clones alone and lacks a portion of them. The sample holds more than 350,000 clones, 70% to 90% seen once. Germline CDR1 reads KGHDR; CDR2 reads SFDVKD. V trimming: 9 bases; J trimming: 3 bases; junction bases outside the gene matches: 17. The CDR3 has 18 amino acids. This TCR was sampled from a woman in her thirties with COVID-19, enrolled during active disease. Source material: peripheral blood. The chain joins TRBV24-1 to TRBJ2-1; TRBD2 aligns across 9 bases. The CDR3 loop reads CATSRPPRGTSHYNEQFF. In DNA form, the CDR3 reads TGTGCCACCTCCCGCCCGCCCAGGGGGACTAGCCACTACAATGAGCAGTTCTTC.